The next 29 T cell receptor beta chains were all read from a single sample in a study of cytomegalovirus exposure and HLA in healthy donors. The PCR employed 60 Vbeta primers together with 13 Jbeta primers. The repertoire was sequenced with immunoSEQ multiplex PCR; TCRdb's copy has only in-frame clones and lacks some. The table records 100,000 or so clones, about 80% of them present only once. The sample consisted of PBMCs. These receptor sequences come from a female donor in good health and CMV-seropositive.

The rearrangement links TRBV30 to TRBJ1-5; a weak D match, TRBD1 (6 bases). The CDR3 extends over 16 amino acids. V lost 6 bases and J 3 bases, leaving 21 bases between the germline ends. Germline-derived CDR1 and CDR2 are GTSNPN and SVGIG (reference sequence). In DNA form, the CDR3 reads TGTGCCTGCGGCGGGGGGCTAGGTGGTTCCAATCAGCCCCAGCATTTT. Translation gives CACGGGLGGSNQPQHF.

In this sample, this clone turned up a few times. V usage is TRBV30 and J usage is TRBJ2-1, with unresolved D. The CDR3 has 12 amino acids. CDR1 is GTSNPN, CDR2 SVGIG, per germline (reference sequence). V gave up 0 bases and J gave up 4 bases, with 4 bases separating them. CDR3 protein: CAWSVSYNEQFF. The CDR3 DNA sequence: TGTGCCTGGAGTGTTTCGTACAATGAGCAGTTCTTC.

J is TRBJ1-1 and V is TRBV28, with a tentative D call TRBD1 (5 bases). This CDR3 region has 17 residues. Germline CDR1 reads MDHEN; CDR2 reads SYDVKM. V dropped 7 bases and J dropped 4 bases, with 25 bases sitting between them. The CDR3 DNA is TGTGCCAGCACCTTGAGAAGGACAAAAATAAGGAGCACTGAAGCTTTCTTT. This translates into CASTLRRTKIRSTEAFF.

This chain connects TRBV5-1 to TRBJ2-3; TRBD2 matches at 10 bases. The CDR3 has 18 residues. V gave up 7 bases and J gave up 0 bases; unmatched junction bases: 14. From germline, CDR1 is SGHRS and CDR2 YFSETQ. Here the CDR3 reads CASRRRGGSGGSTDTQYF. CDR3 bases: TGCGCCAGCCGCCGGCGGGGGGGTAGCGGGGGGAGCACAGATACGCAGTATTTT. The whole variable domain, filled in from reference TRBV5-1 and TRBJ2-3, reads KAGVTQTPRYLIKTRGQQVTLSCSPISGHRSVSWYQQTPGQGLQFLFEYFSETQRNKGNFPGRFSGRQFSNSRSEMNVSTLELGDSALYLCASRRRGGSGGSTDTQYFGPGTRLTVL.

V is TRBV18 and J is TRBJ2-2; possible D gene TRBD2, 5 bases. This CDR3 comprises 15 residues. V was clipped by 6 bases and J by 2 bases, with 13 bases between them. Germline V lookup: CDR1 KGHSH, CDR2 LQKENI. DNA of the CDR3: TGTGCCAGCTCTCCGAGGGCTAGAAACACCGGGGAGCTGTTTTTT. Translated, it gives CASSPRARNTGELFF.

The V and J genes are TRBV25-1 and TRBJ1-1; TRBD1 agrees at 8 bases. The CDR3 has 14 residues. The germline gives CDR1 MGHDK, CDR2 SYGVNS. V lost 4 bases, J lost 6 bases, and 7 bases stayed unmatched. CDR3 nucleotides: TGTGCCAGCAGTGGGGAACAGGGGGTCCCTGAAGCTTTCTTT. Residues: CASSGEQGVPEAFF.

The chain is built from TRBV7-2 and TRBJ1-2, with D perhaps TRBD1 (5 bases). The CDR3 runs to 13 residues. In germline, CDR1 is SGHTA, CDR2 FQGNSA. Trimming stripped 5 bases from V and 7 bases from J, with 14 bases between. The CDR3 DNA sequence: TGTGCCAGCAGCCCGGGGGTATCGGGTGGCTACACCTTC. As protein: CASSPGVSGGYTF.

The V and J genes are TRBV27 and TRBJ1-3; D gene uncertain. The V and J ends lost 5 bases and 0 bases respectively, with 17 bases between them. This CDR3 has 17 amino acids. CDR1 and CDR2 (germline): MNHEY, SMNVEV (reference sequence). The CDR3 coding sequence is TGTGCCAGCAGTCCATTGGGAGATCCATACTCTGGAAACACCATATATTTT. This codes for CASSPLGDPYSGNTIYF.

This sequence joins TRBV19 and TRBJ1-2; the match to TRBD1 covers 9 bases. This CDR3 spans 15 amino acids. Trimming removed 7 bases from V and 6 bases from J; junction bases left unmatched: 12. Germline V lookup: CDR1 LNHDA, CDR2 SQIVND (reference sequence). The CDR3 sequence: CASTLSGTGLHGYTF. The CDR3 bases are TGTGCCAGTACCCTAAGCGGGACAGGGTTACATGGCTACACCTTC.

This clone appeared a few times. The V call is TRBV6-5, the J call TRBJ2-2; D perhaps matches TRBD2 (5 bases). The CDR3 spans 13 residues. From germline, CDR1 is MNHEY and CDR2 SVGAGI. The ends were cut back, 6 bases at V and 3 bases at J, with 8 bases in the middle. The chain's CDR3 is CASSPGDTGELFF. The CDR3 DNA is TGTGCCAGCAGCCCCGGGGACACCGGGGAGCTGTTTTTT.

V gene TRBV4-2 combines with J gene TRBJ1-1; D is uncertain. V was cut by 1 base and J by 1 base, with 10 bases left in between. The CDR3 loop spans 15 amino acids. Germline assignment: CDR1 LGHNA and CDR2 YNFKEQ. In DNA form, the CDR3 reads TGTGCCAGCAGCCAAGGTCAGTCGGGGAACACTGAAGCTTTCTTT. It codes for CASSQGQSGNTEAFF.

The CDR3 region has the DNA TGTGCCAGCAGCCCGGACAGCTCAGACTATGGCTACACCTTC. As protein: CASSPDSSDYGYTF. The chain recombines TRBV7-2 with TRBJ1-2; D possibly corresponds to TRBD1 (6 bases). This CDR3 is 14 amino acids long. CDR1 and CDR2 (germline): SGHTA, FQGNSA. Between the trimmed V and J ends, which lost 5 bases and 3 bases, there was a span of 13 bases.

V is TRBV2 and J is TRBJ1-3, with 9 bases identical to TRBD1. This CDR3 is 16 amino acids long. Germline trimming cut 6 bases from V and 2 bases from J; bases unmatched to any gene: 8. From germline, CDR1 is SNHLY and CDR2 FYNNEI. The CDR3 DNA sequence: TGTGCCAGCAGCCACAGACAGGGGGAGACTGGAAACACCATATATTTT. It translates to CASSHRQGETGNTIYF.

V is TRBV19 and J is TRBJ2-7, with D maybe TRBD1 (6 bases). CDR1 is LNHDA and CDR2 is SQIVND in the germline V gene (reference sequence). The CDR3 loop spans 14 amino acids. The V gene lost 8 bases and the J gene lost 0 bases, with 14 bases spanning the gap. The CDR3 DNA sequence: TGTGCCAGTTCCCGGGACATCAGCTCCTACGAGCAGTACTTC. Residues: CASSRDISSYEQYF. Drawing the rest from reference TRBV19 and TRBJ2-7, the complete variable domain is DGGITQSPKYLFRKEGQNVTLSCEQNLNHDAMYWYRQDPGQGLRLIYYSQIVNDFQKGDIAEGYSVSREKKESFPLTVTSAQKNPTAFYLCASSRDISSYEQYFGPGTRLTVT.

J is TRBJ2-4 and V is TRBV7-9; 7 bases fit TRBD2. The ends lost 5 bases at V and 3 bases at J; junction bases unmatched: 7. The CDR3 contains 15 residues. Germline V gives CDR1 SEHNR, CDR2 FQNEAQ (reference sequence). The CDR3 here is CASSPLAGVKNIQYF. Here the CDR3 DNA reads TGTGCCAGCAGCCCCTTGGCGGGAGTCAAAAACATTCAGTACTTC.

This clone was picked up one time. This sequence joins TRBV6-1 and TRBJ2-2; D not certain. CDR3 length: 14 residues. The V end was cut by 5 bases, the J end by 4 bases, with 11 bases between. Germline values: CDR1 MNHNS, CDR2 SASEGT. The CDR3 here is CASSPRVPTGELFF. CDR3 bases: TGTGCCAGCAGTCCCCGGGTCCCCACCGGGGAGCTGTTTTTT.

This chain links TRBV5-8 with TRBJ1-5, with D perhaps matching TRBD1 (5 bases). Trimming stripped 0 bases from V and 4 bases from J, with 11 bases between. The CDR3 totals 15 residues. Germline CDR1 reads SGHTS; CDR2 reads YDEGEE. The CDR3 loop is CASSLGGVPNQPQHF. DNA of the CDR3: TGTGCCAGCAGCTTGGGGGGGGTCCCAAATCAGCCCCAGCATTTT.

This chain joins TRBV11-2 and TRBJ2-3; TRBD1 aligns across 12 bases. CDR1 and CDR2 from the germline V gene are SGHAT and FQNNGV. This CDR3 comprises 14 residues. J lost 3 bases, V lost 8 bases, and 3 bases had no gene match. CDR3 DNA sequence: TGTGCCAGCGGGGACAGGGGGCTAACAGATACGCAGTATTTT. This codes for CASGDRGLTDTQYF.

This clone was detected only once. This chain uses TRBV18 with TRBJ2-7, with unresolved D. The CDR3 covers 14 residues. From germline, CDR1 is KGHSH and CDR2 LQKENI. Trimming removed 2 bases at V and 6 bases at J, with 14 bases between. In DNA form, the CDR3 reads TGTGCCAGCTCACCAACCCTATCCCAACTCGAGCAGTACTTC. Amino acids: CASSPTLSQLEQYF.

The chain joins TRBV29-1 to TRBJ1-5, with D possibly matching TRBD1 (6 bases). Germline V CDR1 and CDR2: SQVTM, ANQGSEA. The length of the CDR3 is 12 residues. V lost 4 bases and J lost 6, with 10 bases in between. The CDR3 DNA sequence: TGCAGCGTTGGCCAGGGGCTTCAGCCCCAGCATTTT. Protein: CSVGQGLQPQHF.

This sequence joins TRBV5-1 and TRBJ1-4, with 10 bases fitting TRBD1. CDR1 is SGHRS and CDR2 is YFSETQ in the germline V gene. This CDR3 is built from 16 residues. V was pared by 4 bases and J by 1 base, with 4 bases of the junction left unmatched. CDR3 in amino acids: CASSRGTGETNEKLFF. CDR3 nucleotide sequence: TGCGCCAGCAGCCGAGGGACAGGGGAAACTAATGAAAAACTGTTTTTT.

The genes are TRBV10-2 and TRBJ1-1, with D unclear. Germline V gene sequence: CDR1 WSHSY, CDR2 SAAADI. The CDR3 spans 14 residues. Trimming stripped 4 bases from V and 2 bases from J, with 11 bases between. The CDR3 region has the DNA TGCGCCAGCAGTGGGCCAGGATCAAACACTGAAGCTTTCTTT. This sequence encodes CASSGPGSNTEAFF.

The rearrangement links TRBV11-2 to TRBJ2-2, with 7 bases fitting TRBD1. CDR1 SGHAT and CDR2 FQNNGV come from the germline V gene. V gave up 7 bases and J gave up 1 base; unmatched junction bases: 9. The CDR3 sequence is 16 residues long. The CDR3 sequence is CASTIKGAWNTGELFF. The CDR3 coding sequence is TGTGCCAGCACTATTAAGGGGGCATGGAACACCGGGGAGCTGTTTTTT.

The V call is TRBV4-3, the J call TRBJ2-5, with 9 bases lining up with TRBD2. The J segment lost 1 base and the V segment lost 5 bases, leaving 20 bases of the junction unmatched. Germline V gives CDR1 LGHNA, CDR2 YSLEER. The CDR3 extends over 20 amino acids. The DNA of the CDR3 is TGCGCCAGCAGCTCCAAGGGATCGGCTAGCGGGATACTCCTCCAAGAGACCCAGTACTTC. Its translation is CASSSKGSASGILLQETQYF.

CDR3 sequence reads: CATHLQGNTEAFF. CDR3 DNA: TGTGCCACCCACTTACAGGGGAACACTGAAGCTTTCTTT. The chain recombines TRBV11-2 with TRBJ1-1, with D tentatively TRBD1 (6 bases). The germline V gene encodes CDR1 SGHAT and CDR2 FQNNGV. V lost 10 bases and J 1 base, leaving 13 bases between the germline ends. The CDR3 runs 13 residues. The entire variable domain, with the rest obtained from reference TRBV11-2 and TRBJ1-1, is as follows: EAGVAQSPRYKIIEKRQSVAFWCNPISGHATLYWYQQILGQGPKLLIQFQNNGVVDDSQLPKDRFSAERLKGVDSTLKIQPAKLEDSAVYLCATHLQGNTEAFFGQGTRLTVV.

The chain uses TRBV6-1 and TRBJ2-5; unclear D gene. The tail of the sequence fits TRBJ2-7 better, so the J call may be wrong. This CDR3 comprises 14 residues. Germline V CDR1 and CDR2: MNHNS, SASEGT. The CDR3, as DNA: TGTGCCAGCAGCGCTATGACAAGCTCCTACGAGCAGTACTTC. Translating gives CASSAMTSSYEQYF.

This clone was seen more than once but under ten times. The chain recombines TRBV5-1 with TRBJ2-7; TRBD1 is a possible D gene (7 bases). V was cut by 0 bases and J by 7 bases, with 17 bases left in between. The germline V gene encodes CDR1 SGHRS and CDR2 YFSETQ. This CDR3 is built from 15 residues. CDR3: CASSLEGQPAGEQYF. CDR3 in DNA: TGCGCCAGCAGCTTGGAGGGACAGCCCGCGGGGGAGCAGTACTTC.

V is TRBV6-4 and J is TRBJ1-6; a weak D match, TRBD1 (5 bases). Trimming took 2 bases from V and 7 from J, leaving 18 bases between them. Germline assignment: CDR1 MRHNA and CDR2 SNTAGT. The CDR3 is made up of 17 amino acids. DNA for the CDR3: TGTGCCAGCAGTGACCCCTCCCTGACAGTTCCAAATTCACCCCTCCACTTT. Amino acid sequence: CASSDPSLTVPNSPLHF.

The V call is TRBV19, the J call TRBJ2-2; D is perhaps TRBD2 (6 bases). Trimming removed 3 bases at V and 1 base at J, with 9 bases between. This CDR3 comprises 15 residues. Per the germline V gene, CDR1 is LNHDA and CDR2 is SQIVND (reference sequence). The CDR3 reads CASSIVGLNTGELFF. The CDR3 DNA follows: TGTGCCAGTAGTATCGTGGGACTGAACACCGGGGAGCTGTTTTTT.